Reported below is one TCR beta chain. The sample comes from a study of blood T cell repertoires in COVID-19. As for the study in general: Specimens from acute and convalescent COVID-19 originated in the United States, Italy and Spain.

The CDR3 is made up of 17 amino acids. Trimming stripped 1 base from V and 5 bases from J, with 15 bases between. The germline V gene encodes CDR1 SGHTA and CDR2 FQGNSA. Sequencing used immunoSEQ multiplex PCR; TCRdb keeps in-frame clones, though not all of them. The sample contains fewer than 250,000 clones, less than 85% of which appear only once. The sequence was obtained from an older woman with active or convalescent COVID-19. The rearrangement uses TRBV7-2 and TRBJ1-6; maybe TRBD1 (6 bases). Material: peripheral blood. CDR3 DNA: TGTGCCAGCAGCTTAGATGGAAACAGGGTAAATAATTCACCCCTCCACTTT. Translated: CASSLDGNRVNNSPLHF.